This T cell receptor beta chain was sequenced for a study of T cells in Graves' hyperthyroidism and ophthalmopathy (dated 2019 in TCRdb). Notes on the research overall: Peripheral blood was collected at initial diagnosis, before any treatment. TCR V-J signatures able to tell the groups apart were searched for in a discovery cohort of 100 patients, of whom more than 40 had Graves' ophthalmopathy and roughly 57 had stable Graves' hyperthyroidism. An independent validation cohort of about 20 hyperthyroidism patients and about 16 patients who later progressed to ophthalmopathy tested prospective prediction of ophthalmopathy. The 100 discovery patients were randomly split 7:3 into training and test sets. In addition, the study compared T-cell repertoires in thyroid tissue and in blood from five to seven Graves' hyperthyroidism patients. After blood sampling, hyperthyroidism patients were treated with methimazole at a starting dose of 30 mg daily, and ophthalmopathy patients were treated with high-dose intravenous methylprednisolone. The paper reports TCR Vbeta CDR3 sequencing of approximately 130 peripheral blood samples: fewer than 50 ophthalmopathy, around 80 hyperthyroidism and 17 progressor patients. General study outcomes and caveats: Ophthalmopathy was separated from stable hyperthyroidism by a 13 V-J signature model, with around 90% sensitivity and about 81% specificity obtained in cross-validation and 80%/75% obtained in testing. Most expanded thyroid clonotypes (frequency above 0.001) were also detected in blood, a finding suggesting that blood repertoires may reflect thyroid immune responses. In validation, the model predicted progression to ophthalmopathy a median of around six months before onset, with approximately 68% sensitivity and 72.22% specificity. No statistical method was used to set the sample size in advance, and investigators knew the group allocation.

Stable Graves' hyperthyroidism was defined as no progression to ophthalmopathy during 18 months of follow-up. Hyperthyroidism patients were newly diagnosed, had a disease duration of under 2 months, and were aged 18 to 65 years. The study excluded patients with uncontrolled infections, other autoimmune diseases, pregnancy or lactation. Diagnoses were based on clinical symptoms, serum thyroxine and TRAb, thyroid ultrasound and orbital computed tomography. PBMCs were isolated from roughly 10 ml of fresh peripheral blood by Ficoll-Paque density gradient centrifugation. Trizol reagent was used to extract total RNA, and RNA quality was then checked on an Agilent 2100 Bioanalyzer. TCR beta CDR3 regions were amplified from RNA transcripts. A first-round RT-PCR of the TCR CDR3 used the HTBI primer set with the Qiagen OneStep RT-PCR kit. A second multiplex PCR round built the libraries, followed by size selection and purification. The libraries were sequenced on an Illumina HiSeq2000 using paired-end 100 bp reads. The study's own analysis went as follows. SOAPnuke was used to process the raw data, with reads discarded if the reads contained adapters or uncalled bases, had a mean Phred below 15, or lacked an exact constant-primer or identifier match. High-quality paired reads were merged with COPE v1.2.5, and unique nucleotide sequences were defined as clonotypes. Clonotypes were aligned to IMGT TRBV, TRBD and TRBJ reference segments using MiTCR v1.1. Only V-J combinations with frequency above 0.0001, covering 99% to 99.2% of repertoires, were analysed. A TCS score was defined as the ratio of F50 (clonal expansion) to E x V (chaos), with BLOSUM62-based TCRdist applied between CDR3 peptides within each V-J. Welch's t-statistics and random forest reduced several hundred V-J features to 13, which were used in a naive Bayes classifier (R e1071). In-frame beta chains were kept once TCRdb had trimmed the public reads at Q25 with fastp and called clones with MiXCR. Rows are unified per CDR3 protein, each entry keeping the most common DNA and genes. The V and J calls were not made by the authors but by TCRdb's processing. The sample profile shows hundreds of thousands of distinct CDR3 sequences; about 14% of them were found once. The ten largest make up roughly 10% of the sample.

There are 16 amino acids in the CDR3, from cysteine to phenylalanine inclusive. The CDR3 DNA has 48 bases and is translated from base 1. From the germline V gene (reference sequence), CDR1 is SEHNR and CDR2 is FQNEAQ. The germline V and J ends show losses of 2 bases and 4 bases respectively, and no gene match explains 10 bases of the junction. This clonotype was seen at least ten times. It has no known antigen specificity. Base-call qualities are not available, and no considerably larger clone is one nucleotide away. The sample comprised blood. This receptor was obtained from a woman younger than 35 with Graves' hyperthyroidism. The V and J segments used are TRBV7-9 and TRBJ2-7; a stretch of 8 junction bases matches TRBD2. The DNA is TGTGCCAGCAGCTTAACCGGAGCGGGAGTGAGGTACGAGCAGTACTTC. It translates to CASSLTGAGVRYEQYF. The full variable domain, completed from the reference TRBV7-9 and TRBJ2-7 proteins outside the CDR3, reads DTGVSQNPRHKITKRGQNVTFRCDPISEHNRLYWYRQTLGQGPEFLTYFQNEAQLEKSRLLSDRFSAERPKGSFSTLEIQRTEQGDSAMYLCASSLTGAGVRYEQYFGPGTRLTVT.